What follows are 8 T cell receptor beta chains derived from one specimen sequenced in a study of CD8 T cells in Susac syndrome. An amount of RNA that ranged from roughly 0.45 to 1 ug was reverse transcribed with random hexamers. Via MiXCR, TCRdb re-called the immunoSEQ multiplex PCR reads, giving one row per CDR3 protein. The sample yields more than 150,000 distinct CDR3 sequences, over 85% seen once. Sequencing was carried out using CD8+ T cells from PBMCs. The receptors originated from a human donor with multiple sclerosis.

V is TRBV11-2 and J is TRBJ2-2; no clear D gene. The CDR3 runs 14 residues. Trimming removed 10 bases at V and 1 base at J, with 13 bases between. Germline V gene data show CDR1 as SGHAT and CDR2 as FQNNGV. CDR3 region: CATPRARNTGELFF. CDR3 in DNA: TGTGCCACTCCCCGGGCCAGGAACACCGGGGAGCTGTTTTTT.

V usage is TRBV4-3 and J usage is TRBJ2-3; a possible D gene is TRBD2 (5 bases). The CDR3 has 15 amino acids. Germline V gene data show CDR1 as LGHNA and CDR2 as YSLEER. V was clipped by 0 bases and J by 4 bases, with 11 bases between them. The CDR3 nucleotides are TGCGCCAGCAGCCAAGACGAGGGCCAGGCAGATACGCAGTATTTT. Protein: CASSQDEGQADTQYF.

This chain joins TRBV12-3 or TRBV12-4 and TRBJ2-1, with TRBD1 as a possible D gene (6 bases). This CDR3 has 14 residues. V lost 2 bases and J 7 bases, leaving 12 bases between the germline ends. CDR3 in amino acids: CASSLSGDGNEQFF. The CDR3 region has the DNA TGTGCCAGCAGTTTATCAGGGGATGGGAATGAGCAGTTCTTC.

This chain connects TRBV6-5 to TRBJ1-1, with D perhaps matching TRBD1 (5 bases). CDR1 is MNHEY, CDR2 SVGAGI, per germline. Trimming shortened V by 8 bases and J by 6 bases, and 22 bases separated the two germline ends. The CDR3 loop spans 15 amino acids. This chain's CDR3 is CASATLRVVRAEAFF. CDR3 bases: TGTGCCAGCGCTACCCTTCGCGTTGTCAGGGCTGAAGCTTTCTTT.

J is TRBJ2-5 and V is TRBV2; the D gene is possibly TRBD2 (5 bases). Germline lookup yields CDR1 SNHLY and CDR2 FYNNEI. The V and J ends lost 7 bases and 9 bases respectively, with 18 bases between them. This CDR3 spans 13 amino acids. CDR3 amino acids: CASTDSASGAQYF. The DNA of the CDR3 is TGTGCCAGCACCGATAGCGCCAGTGGGGCCCAGTACTTC.

V is TRBV7-2 and J is TRBJ1-5; possibly TRBD1 for D (5 bases). V was trimmed by 2 bases and J by 5 bases, leaving 10 bases between them. Germline CDR1 reads SGHTA; CDR2 reads FQGNSA. CDR3 length: 14 residues. The CDR3 bases are TGTGCCAGCAGCTTACACAGGATAGATCAGCCCCAGCATTTT. Its protein product is CASSLHRIDQPQHF. Using reference TRBV7-2 and TRBJ1-5 for the parts outside the CDR3, the full variable domain is GAGVSQSPSNKVTEKGKDVELRCDPISGHTALYWYRQSLGQGLEFLIYFQGNSAPDKSGLPSDRFSAERTGGSVSTLTIQRTQQEDSAVYLCASSLHRIDQPQHFGDGTRLSIL.

The chain carries TRBV15 and TRBJ2-2; D is uncertain. V lost 3 bases to trimming and J lost 7 bases, with 12 bases between them. This CDR3 is 14 amino acids long. Germline V CDR1 and CDR2: LNHNV, YYDKDF (reference sequence). CDR3 in DNA: TGTGCCACCAGCAGGGTTCCCTCCAACGGGGAGCTGTTTTTT. Its protein is CATSRVPSNGELFF.

The CDR3 nucleotides read TGTGCCAGCAGCCCGGGACTAGCGATCGAGCAGTACTTC. It codes for CASSPGLAIEQYF. The V call is TRBV9, the J call TRBJ2-7; 10 positions match TRBD2. This CDR3 has 13 residues. V shed 4 bases, J shed 6 bases, and the junction held 4 bases outside the gene matches. Germline CDR1 and CDR2: SGDLS and YYNGEE.